Each of the 2 T cell receptor beta chains below was sequenced from the same sample in a study of PD-1 blockade in mismatch repair-deficient tumors. Their antigens are not known. Stated time point: roughly ten-day in vitro stimulation with candidate neoantigen peptide 5. Libraries were prepared by immunoSEQ multiplex PCR; TCRdb keeps only in-frame clonotypes and omits some of them. The sample carries some 16,000 clones, around 80% recorded once. The material was cells cultured in vitro, obtained from a patient treated with pembrolizumab. The source is an adult with mismatch repair-deficient cancer.

This clone occurred once. V is TRBV5-6 and J is TRBJ2-2; the D gene is possibly TRBD2 (5 bases). Trimming removed 0 bases at V and 4 bases at J, with 13 bases between. The CDR3 has 16 amino acids. CDR1 SGHDT and CDR2 YYEEEE come from the germline V gene. This CDR3 reads CASSLDRGASTGELFF. The CDR3 DNA sequence: TGTGCCAGCAGCTTGGATCGGGGAGCCTCCACCGGGGAGCTGTTTTTT.

The chain carries TRBV27 and TRBJ1-2; D is perhaps TRBD1 (5 bases). The length of the CDR3 is 16 residues. The V end was cut by 1 base, the J end by 4 bases, with 16 bases between. CDR1 is MNHEY, CDR2 SMNVEV, per germline (reference sequence). CDR3: CASSLYGALSPYGYTF. The CDR3 nucleotides read TGTGCCAGCAGTTTATATGGGGCCCTATCCCCCTATGGCTACACCTTC.